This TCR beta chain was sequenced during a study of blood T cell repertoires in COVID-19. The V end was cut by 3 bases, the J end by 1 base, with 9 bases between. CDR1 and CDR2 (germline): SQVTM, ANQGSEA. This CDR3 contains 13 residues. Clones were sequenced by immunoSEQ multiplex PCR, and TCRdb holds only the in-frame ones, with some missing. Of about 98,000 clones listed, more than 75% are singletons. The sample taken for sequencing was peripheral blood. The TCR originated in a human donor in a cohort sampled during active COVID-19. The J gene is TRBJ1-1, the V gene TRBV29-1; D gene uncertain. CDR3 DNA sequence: TGCAGCGTTGACCCGGGGAGGAACACTGAAGCTTTCTTT. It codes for CSVDPGRNTEAFF. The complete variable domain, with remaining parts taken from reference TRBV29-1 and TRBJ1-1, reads SAVISQKPSRDICQRGTSLTIQCQVDSQVTMMFWYRQQPGQSLTLIATANQGSEATYESGFVIDKFPISRPNLTFSTLTVSNMSPEDSSIYLCSVDPGRNTEAFFGQGTRLTVV.